These 10 T cell receptor beta chains originate from one sample sequenced in a study of blood T cell repertoires in COVID-19. TCRdb's copy holds only in-frame clones and misses some; the assay was immunoSEQ multiplex PCR. The table shows about 300,000 clones, with about nine tenths occurring only once. Sequencing input: peripheral blood. The source of these receptors is a woman aged 45-59 years with COVID-19, enrolled during active disease.

This clone was recorded only once. V usage is TRBV25-1 and J usage is TRBJ2-7, with 7 bases identical to TRBD2. The CDR3 totals 14 residues. J was trimmed by 4 bases and V by 3 bases; bases with no gene match: 6. Germline lookup yields CDR1 MGHDK and CDR2 SYGVNS. The CDR3 DNA sequence: TGTGCCAGCAGTGAGGGGGGGAGTTCGTACGAGCAGTACTTC. Amino acids: CASSEGGSSYEQYF.

The chain links TRBV6-2 or TRBV6-3 to TRBJ2-7; maybe TRBD2 (5 bases). Germline V gives CDR1 MNHEY, CDR2 SVGEGT. Trimming stripped 0 bases from V and 4 bases from J, with 7 bases between. This CDR3 has 13 residues. DNA for the CDR3: TGTGCCAGCAGTTACTCTGGGAGATACGAGCAGTACTTC. Residues: CASSYSGRYEQYF.

CDR3 residues: CASRLTSGVRGDTQYF. Written as DNA, the CDR3 is TGTGCCAGCCGGTTGACTAGCGGGGTCCGGGGGGATACGCAGTATTTT. The rearrangement joins TRBV2 to TRBJ2-3; TRBD2 agrees at 11 bases. Germline V lookup: CDR1 SNHLY, CDR2 FYNNEI. This CDR3 spans 16 amino acids. The J segment lost 6 bases and the V segment lost 8 bases, leaving 13 bases of the junction unmatched. Complete variable domain (other parts from reference TRBV2 and TRBJ2-3): EPEVTQTPSHQVTQMGQEVILRCVPISNHLYFYWYRQILGQKVEFLVSFYNNEISEKSEIFDDQFSVERPDGSNFTLKIRSTKLEDSAMYFCASRLTSGVRGDTQYFGPGTRLTVL.

This chain links TRBV10-3 with TRBJ2-5; D not resolved. The CDR3 sequence is 14 residues long. Trimming stripped 0 bases from V and 4 bases from J, with 9 bases between. Germline assignment: CDR1 ENHRY and CDR2 SYGVKD. The CDR3 DNA follows: TGTGCCATCAGTGAGTCGGGCCTGAGAGAGACCCAGTACTTC. It translates to CAISESGLRETQYF.

The chain employs TRBV11-3 and TRBJ2-1; 9 bases are a match to TRBD2. J gave up 7 bases and V 3 bases, and 7 bases lay outside the gene matches. Germline-derived CDR1 and CDR2 are SGHNT and YENEEA. This CDR3 has 15 residues. CDR3 loop: CASSFDSGSRNEQFF. The CDR3 coding sequence is TGTGCCAGCAGCTTTGATAGCGGGAGTCGGAATGAGCAGTTCTTC.

The genes are TRBV14 and TRBJ2-6; D is possibly TRBD1 (6 bases). The CDR3 is 17 residues long. Looked up from germline, CDR1 is SGHDN and CDR2 is FVKESK. The V and J ends lost 6 bases and 1 base respectively, with 16 bases between them. CDR3 nucleotide sequence: TGTGCCAGCAGAATAGCAGGGGCGGCTTCTGGGGCCAACGTCCTGACTTTC. This encodes CASRIAGAASGANVLTF.

J is TRBJ1-2 and V is TRBV11-3; 7 bases match TRBD1. Germline V lookup: CDR1 SGHNT, CDR2 YENEEA. There are 14 residues in the CDR3. V shed 1 base and J 3 bases; nucleotides not matched to a gene: 2. Written as DNA, the CDR3 is TGTGCCAGCAGCTTAGGTGGGACAGACTATGGCTACACCTTC. It specifies CASSLGGTDYGYTF.

The gene calls are TRBV27 and TRBJ2-7; 8 nucleotides line up with TRBD2. V was pared by 6 bases and J by 1 base, with 8 bases of the junction left unmatched. CDR3 size: 15 residues. The germline V gene has CDR1 MNHEY and CDR2 SMNVEV (reference sequence). The CDR3, as DNA: TGTGCCAGCAGCCGGGAGGGTGGGGGGTCCTACGAGCAGTACTTC. Translated, it gives CASSREGGGSYEQYF.

The chain links TRBV5-1 to TRBJ1-1; 8 bases align to TRBD1. J was trimmed by 5 bases and V by 2 bases; bases with no gene match: 5. The CDR3 consists of 14 residues. The germline V gene has CDR1 SGHRS and CDR2 YFSETQ. CDR3 in amino acids: CASSLPQGDTEAFF. CDR3 DNA sequence: TGCGCCAGCAGCTTACCACAGGGGGATACTGAAGCTTTCTTT. Full variable domain (remainder filled in from reference TRBV5-1 and TRBJ1-1): KAGVTQTPRYLIKTRGQQVTLSCSPISGHRSVSWYQQTPGQGLQFLFEYFSETQRNKGNFPGRFSGRQFSNSRSEMNVSTLELGDSALYLCASSLPQGDTEAFFGQGTRLTVV.

The genes are TRBV7-2 and TRBJ2-3; possible D gene TRBD2, 5 bases. With 5 bases removed from V and 3 bases from J, the gap between germline ends came to 12 bases. This CDR3 has 14 amino acids. Germline V gene data show CDR1 as SGHTA and CDR2 as FQGNSA. The CDR3 protein is CASSVDGVTDTQYF. For the CDR3, the DNA is TGTGCCAGCAGCGTAGACGGGGTGACAGATACGCAGTATTTT.